The 3 T cell receptor beta chains reported below all come from one sample, sequenced in a study of OX40 agonist ivuxolimab in advanced cancers. Method: immunoSEQ multiplex PCR; TCRdb's copy keeps in-frame clones and lacks some. The sample yields tens of thousands of clones, around 82% seen once. Sequencing was performed on CD4+ or CD8+ T cells sorted from blood, taken in a trial of the OX40 agonist ivuxolimab. Receptors originate from an adult with an advanced solid tumor such as melanoma, head and neck, liver or kidney cancer.

This chain connects TRBV5-6 to TRBJ2-5, with 7 bases lining up with TRBD2. The J call may be in error: the DNA end matches TRBJ2-7 better. Germline V gives CDR1 SGHDT, CDR2 YYEEEE. CDR3 length: 18 amino acids. CDR3 protein: CASSLGGGPLAETYEQYF. The CDR3 nucleotides are TGTGCCAGCAGCTTGGGTGGGGGTCCGCTAGCGGAGACCTACGAGCAGTACTTC.

The sample holds a few counts of this clone. The gene calls are TRBV15 and TRBJ2-5; D is uncertain. This CDR3 is 13 amino acids long. Trimming pared 0 bases from V and 5 bases from J, leaving 7 bases between. In germline, CDR1 is LNHNV, CDR2 YYDKDF (reference sequence). For the CDR3, the DNA is TGTGCCACCAGCAGAGACACTGGGGAGACCCAGTACTTC. Translation: CATSRDTGETQYF. Drawing the rest from reference TRBV15 and TRBJ2-5, the complete variable domain is DAMVIQNPRYQVTQFGKPVTLSCSQTLNHNVMYWYQQKSSQAPKLLFHYYDKDFNNEADTPDNFQSRRPNTSFCFLDIRSPGLGDTAMYLCATSRDTGETQYFGPGTRLLVL.

This chain joins TRBV29-1 and TRBJ1-1, with 7 positions matching TRBD1. Germline CDR1 and CDR2: SQVTM and ANQGSEA. The trim removed 3 bases at V and 2 bases at J, leaving 3 bases unmatched. CDR3 length: 13 amino acids. The CDR3 region has the DNA TGCAGCGTTGATTACAGGGGTAACACTGAAGCTTTCTTT. Translated: CSVDYRGNTEAFF. The full variable domain, its missing parts supplied by reference TRBV29-1 and TRBJ1-1, is SAVISQKPSRDICQRGTSLTIQCQVDSQVTMMFWYRQQPGQSLTLIATANQGSEATYESGFVIDKFPISRPNLTFSTLTVSNMSPEDSSIYLCSVDYRGNTEAFFGQGTRLTVV.